This T cell receptor (beta chain) was captured by sequencing in a study of shared clonotypes between healthy human individuals. Per the germline V gene, CDR1 is GTSNPN and CDR2 is SVGIG (reference sequence). V dropped 8 bases and J dropped 7 bases, with 21 bases sitting between them. This CDR3 is built from 13 residues. Donors comprised only Caucasian adults living in Nashville, Tennessee. A split of CD4+ cells into CD45RA+ naive and CD45RA-negative memory subsets was performed. Libraries were prepared by immunoSEQ multiplex PCR; TCRdb keeps only in-frame clonotypes and omits some of them. The table shows about 2 million clones, with roughly 95% occurring only once.

Sequenced: naive CD4+ T cells sorted from blood. As for subset: CD45RA+ positively selected. The chain combines TRBV30 with TRBJ2-7; D possibly corresponds to TRBD2 (5 bases). This sequence was found in a man aged 18 to 30 in good health. The DNA of the CDR3 is TGTGCCAGCAGCCAGGACTGGAGGAGGGAGCAGTACTTC. Translated, it gives CASSQDWRREQYF.